This paragraph reports one TCR beta chain. Repertoires were generated with immunoSEQ multiplex PCR, while TCRdb's copy carries only in-frame clones and drops some. The sample lists fewer than 35,000 clones, 86% occurring once. The CDR3 length is 16 residues. J was trimmed by 7 bases and V by 1 base; bases with no gene match: 9. Per the germline V gene, CDR1 is SGHNT and CDR2 is YYREEE (reference sequence). Specified treatment: randomized to nivolumab then ipilimumab (arm A) or the reverse (arm B). No patient had prior DNA-damaging chemotherapy. The sample comes from a study of sequential checkpoint blockade in melanoma. About the research overall: Patients were randomized 1:1 to nivolumab-then-ipilimumab or ipilimumab-then-nivolumab first-line. Maintenance nivolumab came after either treatment sequence.

The receptor comes from a human donor with melanoma. The source material was CD8+ T cells sorted from blood (inferred from file names), sampled from a patient given nivolumab and ipilimumab in sequence. The chain links TRBV5-4 to TRBJ1-5; TRBD1 matches 9 bases. The DNA of the CDR3 is TGTGCCAGCAGCTTGAACCGGGACAGGGTGAACCAGCCCCAGCATTTT. Translation: CASSLNRDRVNQPQHF.